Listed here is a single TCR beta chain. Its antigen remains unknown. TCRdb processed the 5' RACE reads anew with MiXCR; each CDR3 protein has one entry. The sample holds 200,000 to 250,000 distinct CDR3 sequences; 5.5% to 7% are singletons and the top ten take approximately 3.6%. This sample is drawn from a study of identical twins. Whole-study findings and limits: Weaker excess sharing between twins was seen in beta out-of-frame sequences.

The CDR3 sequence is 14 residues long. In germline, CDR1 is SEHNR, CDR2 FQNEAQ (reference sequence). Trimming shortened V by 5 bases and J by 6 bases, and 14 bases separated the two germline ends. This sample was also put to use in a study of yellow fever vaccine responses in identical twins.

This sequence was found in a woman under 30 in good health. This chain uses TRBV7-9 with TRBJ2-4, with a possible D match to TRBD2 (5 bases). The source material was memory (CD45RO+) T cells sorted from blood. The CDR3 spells CASSPMVGLNIQYF. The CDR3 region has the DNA TGTGCCAGCAGCCCAATGGTCGGACTAAACATTCAGTACTTC.